The present TCR beta chain was sequenced within a study of T-cell memory formation after mild COVID-19. Study in general: The two donors had largely donor-specific TCR clusters. Points from the study as a whole: The appearance of some responding clones in pre-infection memory suggested that cross-reactive memory joined.

The CDR3 totals 13 residues. The V gene's germline CDR1 is MNHNS and CDR2 SASEGT. The V end was cut by 6 bases, the J end by 4 bases, with 12 bases between. 5'RACE with constant-segment primers built TCRalpha and TCRbeta cDNA libraries with UMIs. TCRdb ran MiXCR on the 5' RACE reads and lists one entry per CDR3 protein. This sample carries 250,000 to 350,000 distinct CDR3 sequences, more than 15% of them seen once, and the ten largest clones take 22%. Notes on this clonotype: What it binds is not known.

The source of this sequence is a young man who had mild COVID-19 (a few samples of this study predate the infection). Cell type and time point are not known. The V call is TRBV6-1, the J call TRBJ1-1, with D uncertain. The source material was PBMCs or a T cell subset sorted from them (not recorded which). The CDR3 DNA reads as TGTGCCAGCAGGGGAGGGTCGGCCACTGAAGCTTTCTTT. Translating it yields CASRGGSATEAFF.